This T cell receptor beta chain is drawn from a study of cytomegalovirus exposure and HLA in healthy donors. Study context: An early release of data contained 75 million to 100 million unique TCRs, which came from HLA-typed donors. General observations from the study: 16,951 TCR beta sequences were associated with HLA alleles at 0.05 false discovery rate in a later analysis. Trimming of TCR beta V- and J-genes showed a link, identified in a later analysis, to a missense DCLRE1C variant.

In regard to this clone: As yet, its antigen is unknown.

V was shortened by 5 bases and J by 4 bases, with 18 bases between the two germline ends. The CDR3 covers 16 residues. Germline loops: CDR1 SEHNR, CDR2 FQNEAQ (reference sequence). The PCR ran on 60 Vbeta and 13 Jbeta primers. The repertoire was sequenced with immunoSEQ multiplex PCR; TCRdb's copy has only in-frame clones and lacks some. The sample includes 150,000 to 200,000 clones, approximately 75% seen only once; the top ten take over 1.2%. Sequenced: PBMCs. The chain uses TRBV7-9 and TRBJ1-5, with D perhaps matching TRBD1 (6 bases). The sequence was obtained from a girl aged 10 to 17 in good health and CMV-seronegative. The CDR3 loop reads CASSNTAGAVNQPQHF. CDR3 sequence (DNA): TGTGCCAGCAGCAATACCGCAGGGGCGGTAAATCAGCCCCAGCATTTT. The full variable domain, with the rest looked up from reference TRBV7-9 and TRBJ1-5, is DTGVSQNPRHKITKRGQNVTFRCDPISEHNRLYWYRQTLGQGPEFLTYFQNEAQLEKSRLLSDRFSAERPKGSFSTLEIQRTEQGDSAMYLCASSNTAGAVNQPQHFGDGTRLSIL.